This note documents a single T cell receptor beta chain sequence. Repertoires were generated with immunoSEQ multiplex PCR, while TCRdb's copy carries only in-frame clones and drops some. Seen here are 60,000 to 100,000 clones, 85% to 90% observed once, and the top ten hold about 0.52%. The data were obtained in a study of OX40 agonist ivuxolimab in advanced cancers. CDR3 length: 15 residues. Trimming cost V 4 bases and J 4 bases; bases outside gene matches: 6. The V gene's germline CDR1 is SGHKS and CDR2 YYEKEE (reference sequence). This chain uses TRBV5-5 with TRBJ2-1, with TRBD2 matching 9 bases. This sample comprised CD4+ or CD8+ T cells sorted from blood, obtained in a trial of the OX40 agonist ivuxolimab. This receptor was taken from an adult with an advanced solid tumor such as melanoma, head and neck, liver or kidney cancer. Here the CDR3 reads CASSPREGLYNEQFF. As DNA, the CDR3 is TGTGCCAGCAGCCCGCGGGAGGGCCTTTACAATGAGCAGTTCTTC.